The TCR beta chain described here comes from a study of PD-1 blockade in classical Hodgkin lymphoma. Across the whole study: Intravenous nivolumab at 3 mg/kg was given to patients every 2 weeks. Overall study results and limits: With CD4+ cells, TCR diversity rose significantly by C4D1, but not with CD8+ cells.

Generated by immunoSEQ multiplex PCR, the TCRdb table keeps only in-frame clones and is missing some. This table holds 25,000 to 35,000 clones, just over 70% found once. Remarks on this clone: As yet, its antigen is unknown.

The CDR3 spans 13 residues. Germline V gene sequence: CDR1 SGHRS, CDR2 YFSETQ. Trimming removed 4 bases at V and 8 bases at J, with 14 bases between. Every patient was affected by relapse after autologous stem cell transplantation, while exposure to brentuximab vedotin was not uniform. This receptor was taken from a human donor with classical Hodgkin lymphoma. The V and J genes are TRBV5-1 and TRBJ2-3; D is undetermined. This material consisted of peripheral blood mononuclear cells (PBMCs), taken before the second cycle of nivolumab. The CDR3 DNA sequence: TGCGCCAGCAGCCACAGACTCCAAGGTACGCAGTATTTT. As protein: CASSHRLQGTQYF.